Sequencing of this T cell receptor beta chain was carried out in a study of blood T cells in healthy people across ages. Study conclusions and caveats: Significant beta diversity loss was already apparent by age approximately 38, declining roughly linearly.

Combining a sample-barcoded 5' primer with a J-beta primer mix, a second PCR ran for roughly 6 to 12 cycles. Each CDR3 protein gets one entry after TCRdb re-called the 5' RACE reads with MiXCR. Among 1.4 million or so distinct CDR3 sequences, roughly two fifths were seen once, and the ten largest hold around 4%. On this clonotype itself: The target antigen is unknown.

Per germline, CDR1 SQVTM and CDR2 ANQGSEA. CDR3 size: 13 residues. With 7 bases removed from V and 0 bases from J, the gap between germline ends came to 13 bases. Input material: blood. This receptor was taken from a woman in her late teens or twenties in good health. This chain uses TRBV29-1 with TRBJ2-7; D may be TRBD1 (6 bases). CDR3 amino acids: CSARQVDSYEQYF. CDR3 DNA sequence: TGCAGCGCCAGACAGGTCGACTCCTACGAGCAGTACTTC.